The 31 T cell receptor beta chains listed next were all sequenced from one sample in a study of CD4 T cells in relation to SARS-CoV-2 and coronaviruses. Measured with immunoSEQ multiplex PCR; TCRdb has only the in-frame clones, and not every one. The sample consists of 50,000 to 70,000 clones, roughly 94% of them appearing once. Specimen: naive CD4+ T cells from PBMCs. As to subset: naive CD4+ T cells isolated by negative enrichment. These receptors originate from an adult with COVID-19.

The chain has TRBV7-6 and TRBJ2-1, with D possibly matching TRBD2 (5 bases). This CDR3 has 20 amino acids. With 2 bases removed from V and 2 bases from J, the gap between germline ends came to 25 bases. Germline V gives CDR1 SGHVS, CDR2 FNYEAQ. This CDR3 reads CASSLSSGVHSRYTYNEQFF. CDR3 DNA: TGTGCCAGCAGCTTAAGTTCCGGGGTGCACAGCCGCTACACCTACAATGAGCAGTTCTTC.

This clone was counted only a few times. The V call is TRBV19, the J call TRBJ1-6; 9 bases map to TRBD1. Germline CDR1 LNHDA, CDR2 SQIVND (reference sequence). The CDR3 has 14 amino acids. Trimming removed 7 bases from V and 10 bases from J; junction bases left unmatched: 8. CDR3 DNA sequence: TGTGCCAGTACCGTGACAGGGGGGGACTCACCCCTCCACTTT. This codes for CASTVTGGDSPLHF.

This rearrangement joins TRBV5-1 to TRBJ2-1; D unclear. The CDR3 length is 12 residues. Germline lookup yields CDR1 SGHRS and CDR2 YFSETQ. V lost 1 base and J 6 bases, leaving 5 bases between the germline ends. CDR3: CASSLLVNEQFF. Here the CDR3 DNA reads TGCGCCAGCAGCTTGTTAGTCAATGAGCAGTTCTTC.

This chain uses TRBV3-1 (or the pseudogene TRBV3-2) with TRBJ2-1; D is ambiguous. Trimming shortened V by 2 bases and J by 8 bases, and 4 bases separated the two germline ends. In germline, CDR1 is LGHDT, CDR2 YNNKEL (reference sequence). The CDR3 is 11 amino acids. CDR3 loop: CASSQMDEQFF. Written as DNA, the CDR3 is TGTGCCAGCAGCCAAATGGATGAGCAGTTCTTC.

The rearrangement links TRBV4-2 to TRBJ2-2; no reliable D call. The CDR3 has 19 amino acids. Trimming took 2 bases from V and 0 from J, leaving 19 bases between them. Per germline, CDR1 LGHNA and CDR2 YNFKEQ. The CDR3 sequence is CASSQPFPFQTANTGELFF. Written as DNA, the CDR3 is TGTGCCAGCAGCCAACCGTTCCCTTTTCAAACCGCGAACACCGGGGAGCTGTTTTTT.

This clone has only one observation. This chain connects TRBV5-4 to TRBJ2-5; 8 bases are shared with TRBD2. This CDR3 comprises 20 residues. The germline V gene encodes CDR1 SGHNT and CDR2 YYREEE (reference sequence). V gave up 4 bases and J gave up 2 bases; unmatched junction bases: 22. The CDR3 coding sequence is TGTGCCAGCAGCCCGGGAGGGCTAGGGAGAGGTTACTGGGGGCAAGAGACCCAGTACTTC. The encoded protein is CASSPGGLGRGYWGQETQYF.

The chain links TRBV15 to TRBJ1-1, with D hard to call. Trimming pared 0 bases from V and 3 bases from J, leaving 5 bases between. This CDR3 is built from 13 residues. Germline V gene sequence: CDR1 LNHNV, CDR2 YYDKDF (reference sequence). The CDR3 loop is CATSRDQDTEAFF. For the CDR3, the DNA is TGTGCCACCAGCAGAGATCAAGACACTGAAGCTTTCTTT.

The V gene is TRBV4-1, the J gene TRBJ2-3, with 9 bases matching TRBD1. This CDR3 is built from 14 residues. The junction had 3 bases not matched to a gene; V was cut back by 3 bases and J by 5 bases. Germline V gives CDR1 MGHRA, CDR2 YSYEKL. CDR3 in DNA: TGCGCCAGCAGCCAGGGACAGGGCGAAGATACGCAGTATTTT. Amino acids: CASSQGQGEDTQYF.

The gene calls are TRBV19 and TRBJ2-7; tentatively, D is TRBD1 or TRBD2 (5 bases each). The CDR3 is 13 amino acids. Germline-derived CDR1 and CDR2 are LNHDA and SQIVND (reference sequence). Trimming took 3 bases from V and 5 from J, leaving 11 bases between them. The DNA for the CDR3 is TGTGCCAGTAGTATTAGCCGGGGCGACGAGCAGTACTTC. Translated, it gives CASSISRGDEQYF.

A few counts support this clone. V is TRBV7-9 and J is TRBJ1-3; the D is unclear. The CDR3 contains 14 residues. Trimming shortened V by 3 bases and J by 11 bases, and 17 bases separated the two germline ends. Germline V CDR1 and CDR2: SEHNR, FQNEAQ (reference sequence). The CDR3 protein is CASSFGVKGSPIYF. The CDR3 coding sequence is TGTGCCAGCAGCTTCGGGGTAAAAGGGAGTCCCATATATTTT. The full variable domain, rest sourced from reference TRBV7-9 and TRBJ1-3, is DTGVSQNPRHKITKRGQNVTFRCDPISEHNRLYWYRQTLGQGPEFLTYFQNEAQLEKSRLLSDRFSAERPKGSFSTLEIQRTEQGDSAMYLCASSFGVKGSPIYFGEGSWLTVV.

The chain couples TRBV7-9 to TRBJ2-7; possibly TRBD2 for D (6 bases). Per germline, CDR1 SEHNR and CDR2 FQNEAQ (reference sequence). Between the trimmed V and J ends, which lost 6 bases and 5 bases, there was a span of 14 bases. The CDR3 has 13 amino acids. CDR3 protein: CASSYPASDEQYF. The CDR3 DNA follows: TGTGCCAGCAGTTACCCGGCTAGCGACGAGCAGTACTTC. Full variable domain (rest looked up from reference TRBV7-9 and TRBJ2-7): DTGVSQNPRHKITKRGQNVTFRCDPISEHNRLYWYRQTLGQGPEFLTYFQNEAQLEKSRLLSDRFSAERPKGSFSTLEIQRTEQGDSAMYLCASSYPASDEQYFGPGTRLTVT.

V is TRBV6-5 and J is TRBJ1-4; perhaps TRBD1 as D (5 bases). V lost 6 bases, J lost 7 bases, and 18 bases lay in between. The CDR3 runs 15 residues. Germline CDR1 is MNHEY and CDR2 is SVGAGI. The CDR3, as DNA: TGTGCCAGCAGGGGCCCGGGACCTAGGGGTGAAAAACTGTTTTTT. Translation gives CASRGPGPRGEKLFF.

The chain employs TRBV12-5 and TRBJ2-1, with D unresolved. The CDR3 totals 11 residues. Trimming took 1 base from V and 12 from J, leaving 7 bases between them. Germline V gene data show CDR1 as LGHNT and CDR2 as FRNRAP. The CDR3 DNA sequence: TGTGCTAGTGGTTTGGGGTATTGGCAGTTCTTC. Encoded protein: CASGLGYWQFF.

The V call is TRBV19, the J call TRBJ1-1; D is undetermined. Trimming removed 7 bases at V and 0 bases at J, with 12 bases between. The CDR3 runs 14 residues. Germline CDR1 reads LNHDA; CDR2 reads SQIVND (reference sequence). DNA of the CDR3: TGTGCCAGTATTGGCGGGCCGATGAACACTGAAGCTTTCTTT. It codes for CASIGGPMNTEAFF. Based on the CDR3 plus reference TRBV19 and TRBJ1-1, the full variable domain is DGGITQSPKYLFRKEGQNVTLSCEQNLNHDAMYWYRQDPGQGLRLIYYSQIVNDFQKGDIAEGYSVSREKKESFPLTVTSAQKNPTAFYLCASIGGPMNTEAFFGQGTRLTVV.

The rearrangement links TRBV19 to TRBJ1-1; 7 bases line up with TRBD1. J gave up 1 base and V 4 bases, and 6 bases lay outside the gene matches. CDR3 length equals 15 residues. The germline CDR1 and CDR2 sequences are LNHDA and SQIVND (reference sequence). The CDR3 region is CASSRADRANTEAFF. CDR3 bases: TGTGCCAGTAGTAGAGCAGACAGGGCGAACACTGAAGCTTTCTTT.

The chain recombines TRBV7-2 with TRBJ2-7, with 10 positions matching TRBD2. This CDR3 has 15 amino acids. Germline CDR1 and CDR2: SGHTA and FQGNSA. The V and J ends lost 5 bases and 2 bases, in that order; junction bases with no gene match: 6. For the CDR3, the DNA is TGTGCCAGCAGCACGACTAGCGGGCCAGCCTACGAGCAGTACTTC. Encoded protein: CASSTTSGPAYEQYF.

J is TRBJ1-4 and V is TRBV30; D is possibly TRBD1 (6 bases). The length of the CDR3 is 14 residues. The germline CDR1 and CDR2 sequences are GTSNPN and SVGIG (reference sequence). The ends were cut back, 5 bases at V and 3 bases at J, with 13 bases in the middle. CDR3 sequence reads: CAWGIGGPNEKLFF. The CDR3, as DNA: TGTGCCTGGGGCATTGGGGGCCCTAATGAAAAACTGTTTTTT.

The chain is built from TRBV19 and TRBJ2-6; TRBD1 matches at 12 bases. Germline V gene lookup returns CDR1 LNHDA and CDR2 SQIVND (reference sequence). This CDR3 is 17 amino acids long. With 5 bases clipped from V and 2 bases from J, the junction kept 4 bases outside the gene matches. Here the CDR3 reads CASSDGTGGAGANVLTF. CDR3 DNA: TGTGCCAGTAGTGACGGGACAGGGGGCGCTGGGGCCAACGTCCTGACTTTC.

Only one count was recorded for this clone. The rearrangement uses TRBV3-1 (or the pseudogene TRBV3-2) and TRBJ1-1; 8 bases agree with TRBD1. CDR1 is LGHDT, CDR2 YNNKEL, per germline (reference sequence). The CDR3 totals 15 residues. V gave up 1 base and J gave up 4 bases; unmatched junction bases: 5. CDR3: CASSQGDRLVTEAFF. The DNA of the CDR3 is TGTGCCAGCAGCCAAGGGGACAGGTTGGTCACTGAAGCTTTCTTT.

This clone came up once. CDR3 in DNA: TGTGCCAGCAGAACCCTAAACAATGAGCAGTTCTTC. Translated: CASRTLNNEQFF. The chain recombines TRBV12-3 or TRBV12-4 with TRBJ2-1, with D uncertain. CDR3 length equals 12 residues. V was pared by 6 bases and J by 5 bases, with 8 bases between.

The chain employs TRBV5-1 and TRBJ2-1; D is perhaps TRBD1 (5 bases). Germline V gene data show CDR1 as SGHRS and CDR2 as YFSETQ. The V end was cut by 1 base, the J end by 1 base, with 6 bases between. The CDR3 is 14 amino acids. The CDR3 region is CASSLTGSYNEQFF. The CDR3 bases are TGCGCCAGCAGCTTGACAGGATCCTACAATGAGCAGTTCTTC.

V usage is TRBV5-1 and J usage is TRBJ2-7; 9 bases fit TRBD1. Germline CDR1 is SGHRS and CDR2 is YFSETQ. The CDR3 is 15 residues long. The ends lost 3 bases at V and 0 bases at J; junction bases unmatched: 4. CDR3 nucleotides: TGCGCCAGCAGCTCGACAGGGGGGAGCTCCTACGAGCAGTACTTC. This encodes CASSSTGGSSYEQYF.

This sequence joins TRBV6-4 and TRBJ1-6; D unresolved. Deletions cut 2 bases from V and 5 bases from J, with 13 bases between. The CDR3 has 16 amino acids. Per germline, CDR1 MRHNA and CDR2 SNTAGT. CDR3 sequence (DNA): TGTGCCAGCAGTGACCCCTATAGCAGAGATAATTCACCCCTCCACTTT. Translated: CASSDPYSRDNSPLHF.

The CDR3 bases are TGTGCCAGCAGTCTTAATCCGATCCGCACAGATACGCAGTATTTT. It is translated as CASSLNPIRTDTQYF. V is TRBV6-2 or TRBV6-3 and J is TRBJ2-3; D uncertain. The CDR3 has 15 amino acids. V was clipped by 5 bases and J by 1 base, with 13 bases between them. Per the germline V gene, CDR1 is MNHEY and CDR2 is SVGEGT.

The V call is TRBV20-1, the J call TRBJ2-7; D is unresolved. V lost 5 bases and J 6 bases, leaving 8 bases between the germline ends. The V gene's germline CDR1 is DFQATT and CDR2 SNEGSKA (reference sequence). CDR3 size: 10 residues. The CDR3 is CSAVGPEQYF. CDR3 in DNA: TGCAGTGCTGTCGGGCCCGAGCAGTACTTC.

This chain uses TRBV18 with TRBJ2-3, with 7 bases fitting TRBD1. The CDR3 loop spans 17 amino acids. V lost 4 bases to trimming and J lost 2 bases; unmatched junction nucleotides: 12. Germline assignment: CDR1 KGHSH and CDR2 LQKENI. As DNA, the CDR3 is TGTGCCAGCTCACTCAACACCGACAGGGCAATCACAGATACGCAGTATTTT. Translation: CASSLNTDRAITDTQYF.

The rearrangement joins TRBV19 to TRBJ2-7; a possible D gene is TRBD2 (5 bases). There are 13 residues in the CDR3. Trimming cost V 8 bases and J 3 bases, with 14 bases left between them. Per germline, CDR1 LNHDA and CDR2 SQIVND (reference sequence). The CDR3 coding sequence is TGTGCCAGTGGAAAAACTAGTGTCTACGAGCAGTACTTC. This sequence encodes CASGKTSVYEQYF.

This clone was recorded only once. The chain has TRBV9 and TRBJ1-5; 8 bases are shared with TRBD1. Trimming at V came to 2 bases and at J to 2 bases, leaving 3 bases not matched to a gene. The CDR3 covers 15 residues. Germline loops: CDR1 SGDLS, CDR2 YYNGEE. CDR3 bases: TGTGCCAGCAGCGTGGGGACAGGTGGCAATCAGCCCCAGCATTTT. This translates into CASSVGTGGNQPQHF.

The chain employs TRBV20-1 and TRBJ1-1; 7 positions agree with TRBD1. This CDR3 comprises 14 residues. Germline CDR1 reads DFQATT; CDR2 reads SNEGSKA (reference sequence). V shed 3 bases and J 0 bases; nucleotides not matched to a gene: 4. This CDR3 reads CSASKGAVNTEAFF. The DNA for the CDR3 is TGCAGTGCTAGTAAGGGGGCTGTGAACACTGAAGCTTTCTTT.

The genes are TRBV4-2 and TRBJ2-5; 16 nucleotides align to TRBD2. Germline trimming cut 5 bases from V and 5 bases from J; bases unmatched to any gene: 8. Germline assignment: CDR1 LGHNA and CDR2 YNFKEQ. The CDR3 has 17 residues. CDR3 coding DNA: TGTGCCAGCAGCGAGGGGACTAGCGGGAGGGCCGTGGAGACCCAGTACTTC. Translated, it gives CASSEGTSGRAVETQYF.

This chain uses TRBV5-4 with TRBJ2-5, with D uncertain. The CDR3 has 15 residues. With 2 bases removed from V and 1 base from J, the gap between germline ends came to 12 bases. Germline CDR1 SGHNT, CDR2 YYREEE (reference sequence). The CDR3 bases are TGTGCCAGCAGCTTATCAAAGCCATTCCAAGAGACCCAGTACTTC. This translates into CASSLSKPFQETQYF.